This T cell receptor (beta chain) was obtained from a study of blood T cell repertoires in COVID-19. Looking at the study overall: The United States, Italy and Spain provided the acute and convalescent COVID-19 samples. Nucleic acid was either cDNA or gDNA, and it came from T cells, B-cell-depleted T cells, or PBMCs.

CDR3 length: 15 amino acids. The V and J ends lost 1 base and 4 bases, in that order; junction bases with no gene match: 4. Germline V gene data show CDR1 as MGHRA and CDR2 as YSYEKL. As handled by the study authors: Amplification of reference gene primers was used by the study to estimate nucleated cell counts. The data were produced by immunoSEQ multiplex PCR, yet TCRdb's version contains in-frame clones alone and is incomplete. Clone size and the V and J calls come from that table; the DNA yielded D and trimming. The table lists 200,000 to 250,000 clones, around 86% of them singletons, with less than 4.5% in the top ten.

The material sequenced was peripheral blood. The V gene is TRBV4-1, the J gene TRBJ1-3, with 7 bases lining up with TRBD1. The receptor comes from a man in his fifties with acute or convalescent COVID-19. DNA for the CDR3: TGCGCCAGCAGCCAAGGGGGGACAGTCGGAAACACCATATATTTT. Protein product: CASSQGGTVGNTIYF.